These T cell receptor beta chains were read from a single sample in a study of cytomegalovirus exposure and HLA in healthy donors. TCRdb's copy holds only in-frame clones and misses some; the assay was immunoSEQ multiplex PCR. The data show approximately 100,000 clones, 50% to 75% seen once. Sequenced input: PBMCs. Receptors were obtained from a man aged 25 to 40 in good health and CMV-seronegative. CDR3s include the opening cysteine and the closing phenylalanine or tryptophan. The order of the fields is CDR3 DNA, CDR3 protein, J gene, D gene, V gene, clone size. The D gene is left open where the match is weak. Expanded clones are given a class, and other clones once, few, many or no size at all.

CDR3 DNA: TGTGCCAGCGGACCGACTGGACAAGTCTATGGCTACACCTTC
CDR3 protein: CASGPTGQVYGYTF
J gene: TRBJ1-2
D gene: -
V gene: TRBV2
clone size: once

CDR3 DNA: TGTGCCAGCAGCTTCCGGGCGGGGGGCTCCTACAATGAGCAGTTCTTC
CDR3 protein: CASSFRAGGSYNEQFF
J gene: TRBJ2-1
D gene: TRBD2
V gene: TRBV5-4
clone size: -

CDR3 DNA: TGTGCCAGTAGTATAGGGTCAGGGGAAGAGACCCAGTACTTC
CDR3 protein: CASSIGSGEETQYF
J gene: TRBJ2-5
D gene: -
V gene: TRBV19
clone size: few

CDR3 DNA: TGTGCCAGCAGCGAGGACATCCGGCCCCTTACGGATGGCTACACCTTC
CDR3 protein: CASSEDIRPLTDGYTF
J gene: TRBJ1-2
D gene: -
V gene: TRBV9
clone size: -

CDR3 DNA: TGTGCCAGCAGTTTAAGGGGCGACAGGGCCCAGGGGGAGCTGTTTTTT
CDR3 protein: CASSLRGDRAQGELFF
J gene: TRBJ2-2
D gene: TRBD1
V gene: TRBV28
clone size: few

CDR3 DNA: TGTGCCAGCAGTCCCCCGGACACCTACTACGAGCAGTACTTC
CDR3 protein: CASSPPDTYYEQYF
J gene: TRBJ2-7
D gene: -
V gene: TRBV28
clone size: -

CDR3 DNA: TGTGCCAGCAGTTACTCCGGGTCTAGCGGGAGTAATGAGCAGTTCTTC
CDR3 protein: CASSYSGSSGSNEQFF
J gene: TRBJ2-1
D gene: TRBD2
V gene: TRBV6-5
clone size: few

CDR3 DNA: TGTGCCAGCAGCTTAGTGGGGGGACGAGGGTGGGGAAACACCATATATTTT
CDR3 protein: CASSLVGGRGWGNTIYF
J gene: TRBJ1-3
D gene: -
V gene: TRBV7-2
clone size: -

CDR3 DNA: TGTGCCAGCGACGACAGCAGTAGTGAAAAACTGTTTTTT
CDR3 protein: CASDDSSSEKLFF
J gene: TRBJ1-4
D gene: -
V gene: TRBV18
clone size: few

CDR3 DNA: TGTGCCATCAGTGAGTCAGTACTAGCGGGAGGAAGGGAGACCCAGTACTTC
CDR3 protein: CAISESVLAGGRETQYF
J gene: TRBJ2-5
D gene: TRBD2
V gene: TRBV10-3
clone size: -

CDR3 DNA: TGTGCCAGCATCGACAGGTATACGGGGCCCCAGCATTTT
CDR3 protein: CASIDRYTGPQHF
J gene: TRBJ1-5
D gene: -
V gene: TRBV28
clone size: few

CDR3 DNA: TGTGCCAGCAGCATAGGCCAGGGGGACGGAAACACCATATATTTT
CDR3 protein: CASSIGQGDGNTIYF
J gene: TRBJ1-3
D gene: TRBD1
V gene: TRBV7-9
clone size: few

CDR3 DNA: TGTGCCTGGAAGAGGCCTGGAAACACCATATATTTT
CDR3 protein: CAWKRPGNTIYF
J gene: TRBJ1-3
D gene: -
V gene: TRBV30
clone size: -

CDR3 DNA: TGTGCCAGCAGTTTCTTCGGGAACTCCTACGAGCAGTACTTC
CDR3 protein: CASSFFGNSYEQYF
J gene: TRBJ2-7
D gene: -
V gene: TRBV28
clone size: -

CDR3 DNA: TGTGCCAGCAGCATCGACAGGGGGCACACGGATACGCAGTATTTT
CDR3 protein: CASSIDRGHTDTQYF
J gene: TRBJ2-3
D gene: TRBD1
V gene: TRBV7-2
clone size: few

CDR3 DNA: TGCGCCAGCAGCTTAGATAGCGGGGGGGCATCGCGAGAGACCCAGTACTTC
CDR3 protein: CASSLDSGGASRETQYF
J gene: TRBJ2-5
D gene: TRBD2
V gene: TRBV5-1
clone size: -

CDR3 DNA: TGTGCCAGCGGAGGGAGCTCCTACGAGCAGTACTTC
CDR3 protein: CASGGSSYEQYF
J gene: TRBJ2-7
D gene: -
V gene: TRBV6-6
clone size: -

CDR3 DNA: TGTGCCAGCAGTTTAGTAGGGGGCGCATCCCAGGAAGAGACCCAGTACTTC
CDR3 protein: CASSLVGGASQEETQYF
J gene: TRBJ2-5
D gene: TRBD1
V gene: TRBV28
clone size: -

CDR3 DNA: TGTGCCAGTAGTATAAACAGGGCTACCTCGGCAAGCCGTGGCTACACCTTC
CDR3 protein: CASSINRATSASRGYTF
J gene: TRBJ1-2
D gene: -
V gene: TRBV19
clone size: -

CDR3 DNA: TGTGCCAGCAGCTTGGTCCCTAGCGGGGGGCGAAGAGAGACCCAGTACTTC
CDR3 protein: CASSLVPSGGRRETQYF
J gene: TRBJ2-5
D gene: TRBD2
V gene: TRBV5-4
clone size: -

CDR3 DNA: TGTGCCAGCATCCAGGACAAGCAAGCTTTCTTT
CDR3 protein: CASIQDKQAFF
J gene: TRBJ1-1
D gene: -
V gene: TRBV25-1
clone size: -

CDR3 DNA: TGTGCCAGCAGTTCGTCAGGGGCTGGAAACACCATATATTTT
CDR3 protein: CASSSSGAGNTIYF
J gene: TRBJ1-3
D gene: -
V gene: TRBV28
clone size: -

CDR3 DNA: TGCGCCAGCCGGAGACAGGGAAGGGATGAAGCTTTCTTT
CDR3 protein: CASRRQGRDEAFF
J gene: TRBJ1-1
D gene: TRBD1
V gene: TRBV4-1
clone size: -

CDR3 DNA: TGTGCCAGCAGTGGAAGAGACAGGGGTAAGAACGAGCAGTACTTC
CDR3 protein: CASSGRDRGKNEQYF
J gene: TRBJ2-7
D gene: TRBD1
V gene: TRBV25-1
clone size: -

CDR3 DNA: TGTGCCAGTCGATTGGGGACAGTAGACAATGAGCAGTTCTTC
CDR3 protein: CASRLGTVDNEQFF
J gene: TRBJ2-1
D gene: TRBD1
V gene: TRBV7-9
clone size: -

CDR3 DNA: TGTGCCAGCAGTCTACTCGGAAGGAGCGGCCAACGAAGAGATACGCAGTATTTT
CDR3 protein: CASSLLGRSGQRRDTQYF
J gene: TRBJ2-3
D gene: -
V gene: TRBV7-2
clone size: -

CDR3 DNA: TGTGCCAGCAGTGAACGGTTAGCAGCTAATGAAAAACTGTTTTTT
CDR3 protein: CASSERLAANEKLFF
J gene: TRBJ1-4
D gene: -
V gene: TRBV6-1
clone size: few

CDR3 DNA: TGTGCCATCAGCGGGGGGACCACAGATACGCAGTATTTT
CDR3 protein: CAISGGTTDTQYF
J gene: TRBJ2-3
D gene: TRBD2
V gene: TRBV10-3
clone size: -

CDR3 DNA: TGCAGCGTTGGGAGTAACTATGGCTACACCTTC
CDR3 protein: CSVGSNYGYTF
J gene: TRBJ1-2
D gene: -
V gene: TRBV29-1
clone size: -

CDR3 DNA: TGTGCCAGCAGTGTGACGGGACTCCCTGGCGCCGGGGAGCTGTTTTTT
CDR3 protein: CASSVTGLPGAGELFF
J gene: TRBJ2-2
D gene: -
V gene: TRBV27
clone size: -

CDR3 DNA: TGCGCCAGCAGCCTGGGGCGGGAGACTATATACGAGCAGTACTTC
CDR3 protein: CASSLGRETIYEQYF
J gene: TRBJ2-7
D gene: TRBD2
V gene: TRBV4-1
clone size: once

CDR3 DNA: TGTGCCAGCTCACCACTGCCACTGGAGACCCAGTACTTC
CDR3 protein: CASSPLPLETQYF
J gene: TRBJ2-5
D gene: -
V gene: TRBV18
clone size: -

CDR3 DNA: TGTGCCAGCAGCTCATTCGACAGGGTCGGATCCTACGAGCAGTACTTC
CDR3 protein: CASSSFDRVGSYEQYF
J gene: TRBJ2-7
D gene: TRBD1
V gene: TRBV7-9
clone size: -

CDR3 DNA: TGTGCCACTACAACTAAGGGACAGGGAGACAATGAGCAGTTCTTC
CDR3 protein: CATTTKGQGDNEQFF
J gene: TRBJ2-1
D gene: TRBD1
V gene: TRBV6-5
clone size: few

CDR3 DNA: TGTTCCAGCAGCTCTCAGGATTCCTACGAGCAGTACTTC
CDR3 protein: CSSSSQDSYEQYF
J gene: TRBJ2-7
D gene: -
V gene: TRBV7-9
clone size: -

CDR3 DNA: TGTGCCAGCAGTATCGGGGGGGCAGGGGTAAACATTCAGTACTTC
CDR3 protein: CASSIGGAGVNIQYF
J gene: TRBJ2-4
D gene: TRBD2
V gene: TRBV6-5
clone size: -

CDR3 DNA: TGTGCCAGTAGGCCGGAAGGCAGGGGTAATTCACCCCTCCACTTT
CDR3 protein: CASRPEGRGNSPLHF
J gene: TRBJ1-6
D gene: -
V gene: TRBV6-4
clone size: -

CDR3 DNA: TGTGCCAGCAGCTTCCGGACTAGCGGGACTTTCTACGAGCAGTACTTC
CDR3 protein: CASSFRTSGTFYEQYF
J gene: TRBJ2-7
D gene: TRBD2
V gene: TRBV7-9
clone size: -

CDR3 DNA: TGTGCCAGCAGCCGCCGGGACAGCGGAAACACCATATATTTT
CDR3 protein: CASSRRDSGNTIYF
J gene: TRBJ1-3
D gene: TRBD1
V gene: TRBV7-8
clone size: few

CDR3 DNA: TGTGCCAGCATCTCCTCGGGCAATCAGCCCCAGCATTTT
CDR3 protein: CASISSGNQPQHF
J gene: TRBJ1-5
D gene: -
V gene: TRBV28
clone size: few

CDR3 DNA: TGTGCCTTGGATAATTACGGGAGACCTTACGAGCAGTACTTC
CDR3 protein: CALDNYGRPYEQYF
J gene: TRBJ2-7
D gene: -
V gene: TRBV30
clone size: -

CDR3 DNA: TGTGCCAGCAGGTTCGTCGACAGGGACCGCACTGAAGCTTTCTTT
CDR3 protein: CASRFVDRDRTEAFF
J gene: TRBJ1-1
D gene: TRBD1
V gene: TRBV5-4
clone size: -

CDR3 DNA: TGCGCCAGCAGCTCTTTATCAGGGACTAACACTGAAGCTTTCTTT
CDR3 protein: CASSSLSGTNTEAFF
J gene: TRBJ1-1
D gene: -
V gene: TRBV5-1
clone size: -

CDR3 DNA: TGTGCCAGCAGCCTGGGGGCGTTAGGGTACTTC
CDR3 protein: CASSLGALGYF
J gene: TRBJ2-7
D gene: -
V gene: TRBV28
clone size: -

CDR3 DNA: TGTGCTAGTGGTTTGTCCCCCCCTAGCGGGGGGGCGGGTGAGCAGTTCTTC
CDR3 protein: CASGLSPPSGGAGEQFF
J gene: TRBJ2-1
D gene: TRBD2
V gene: TRBV12-5
clone size: -

CDR3 DNA: TGTGCCAGCAGTAAAAGCGGGAGGCTCACAGATACGCAGTATTTT
CDR3 protein: CASSKSGRLTDTQYF
J gene: TRBJ2-3
D gene: TRBD2
V gene: TRBV6-6
clone size: -

CDR3 DNA: TGTGCCAGCAGCGTACTAGGGGTGCAAGAGACCCAGTACTTC
CDR3 protein: CASSVLGVQETQYF
J gene: TRBJ2-5
D gene: -
V gene: TRBV9
clone size: -

CDR3 DNA: TGTGCCAGTAGTACCCTAACTAGCGGGTATAGCACAGATACGCAGTATTTT
CDR3 protein: CASSTLTSGYSTDTQYF
J gene: TRBJ2-3
D gene: TRBD2
V gene: TRBV19
clone size: -

CDR3 DNA: TGTGCCAGCAGTGACTCAACTAGCGGATCCTACAATGAGCAGTTCTTC
CDR3 protein: CASSDSTSGSYNEQFF
J gene: TRBJ2-1
D gene: TRBD2
V gene: TRBV6-4
clone size: -

CDR3 DNA: TGTGCCAGCAGTGGGAGAACCGGGGAGCTGTTTTTT
CDR3 protein: CASSGRTGELFF
J gene: TRBJ2-2
D gene: -
V gene: TRBV6-5
clone size: -

CDR3 DNA: TGTGCCAGCAGCTTACTACAGGGATCCGCCGGGGTCACTTTCTTT
CDR3 protein: CASSLLQGSAGVTFF
J gene: TRBJ1-1
D gene: -
V gene: TRBV7-9
clone size: -

CDR3 DNA: TGTGCCAGCAGCTTTCCTTTGACTAGCAGCACCGGGGAGCTGTTTTTT
CDR3 protein: CASSFPLTSSTGELFF
J gene: TRBJ2-2
D gene: TRBD2
V gene: TRBV7-8
clone size: -